The 8 T cell receptor beta chains listed next were all sequenced from one sample in a study of blood T cell repertoires in COVID-19. Here immunoSEQ multiplex PCR was the method, and the copy in TCRdb shows in-frame clones only, minus some. The repertoire includes some 95,000 clones, about three quarters of them detected once, and 8.7% sits in the top ten. Sequencing input: peripheral blood. The source of these receptors is a man aged 50-60 years who had recovered from COVID-19.

This sequence joins TRBV7-3 and TRBJ2-1, with TRBD1 matching 11 bases. Trimming removed 5 bases from V and 10 bases from J; junction bases left unmatched: 13. Germline V gene lookup returns CDR1 SGHTA and CDR2 FQGTGA. The CDR3 loop spans 16 amino acids. The CDR3 is CASSPNSGQGAKEQFF. The CDR3 bases are TGTGCCAGCAGCCCAAACTCCGGACAGGGGGCAAAGGAGCAGTTCTTC.

The chain carries TRBV27 and TRBJ1-2; 7 bases fit TRBD1. The CDR3 length is 16 residues. V gave up 1 base and J gave up 2 bases; unmatched junction bases: 7. The germline CDR1 and CDR2 sequences are MNHEY and SMNVEV (reference sequence). Here the CDR3 reads CASSLWGTAPNYGYTF. DNA of the CDR3: TGTGCCAGCAGTTTATGGGGGACAGCGCCCAACTATGGCTACACCTTC.

The chain uses TRBV7-2 and TRBJ1-2; weak D call: TRBD1 (6 bases). The CDR3 is 14 residues long. Between the trimmed V and J ends, which lost 5 bases and 8 bases, there was a span of 18 bases. Germline V gene lookup returns CDR1 SGHTA and CDR2 FQGNSA. The CDR3 reads CASSPQQGREGYTF. The CDR3 DNA follows: TGTGCCAGCAGCCCGCAACAGGGACGAGAGGGCTACACCTTC.

CDR3 coding DNA: TGTGCCAGCGGAAAACTCGGGTCGGCTAATGAAAAACTGTTTTTT. Translation gives CASGKLGSANEKLFF. This chain connects TRBV25-1 to TRBJ1-4, with D hard to call. V lost 8 bases, J lost 3 bases, and 16 bases lay in between. From germline, CDR1 is MGHDK and CDR2 SYGVNS. The CDR3 runs to 15 residues.

The chain is built from TRBV9 and TRBJ1-2, with D perhaps matching TRBD1 (6 bases). The V and J ends lost 0 bases and 8 bases respectively, with 14 bases between them. This CDR3 spans 14 amino acids. The germline V gene encodes CDR1 SGDLS and CDR2 YYNGEE. The CDR3 is CASSVDSGVGGYTF. In nucleotides, the CDR3 is TGTGCCAGCAGCGTAGACTCAGGGGTTGGCGGCTACACCTTC.

This chain joins TRBV11-2 and TRBJ1-2; 8 bases are a match to TRBD1. Germline CDR1 is SGHAT and CDR2 is FQNNGV. The length of the CDR3 is 13 residues. V lost 5 bases to trimming and J lost 5 bases; unmatched junction nucleotides: 4. Written as DNA, the CDR3 is TGTGCCAGCAGCCTCGGACAGGGATATGGCTACACCTTC. Translated, it gives CASSLGQGYGYTF.

This clone was picked up a small number of times. The gene calls are TRBV12-3 or TRBV12-4 and TRBJ1-2, with TRBD1 identical over 7 bases. The trim removed 6 bases at V and 10 bases at J, leaving 8 bases unmatched. CDR3 length: 12 residues. This chain's CDR3 is CASRPDRVNYTF. The CDR3 DNA follows: TGTGCCAGCAGGCCCGACAGGGTTAACTACACCTTC.

The genes are TRBV5-1 and TRBJ2-3, with 12 nucleotides matching TRBD2. Germline CDR1 and CDR2: SGHRS and YFSETQ. This CDR3 has 18 residues. V lost 4 bases to trimming and J lost 4 bases; unmatched junction nucleotides: 13. CDR3 coding DNA: TGCGCCAGCAGCCTCCGAGAAACTAGCGGGGGGCGGCCAGATACGCAGTATTTT. Its protein product is CASSLRETSGGRPDTQYF. Complete variable domain (other parts from reference TRBV5-1 and TRBJ2-3): KAGVTQTPRYLIKTRGQQVTLSCSPISGHRSVSWYQQTPGQGLQFLFEYFSETQRNKGNFPGRFSGRQFSNSRSEMNVSTLELGDSALYLCASSLRETSGGRPDTQYFGPGTRLTVL.